This T cell receptor (beta chain) was sequenced during a study of blood T cell repertoires in COVID-19 (dated by TCRdb to between 2020 and 2021). Study-level background: Collaborator samples came from the United States, Italy and Spain and covered acute and convalescent phases of COVID-19. The prospective study material was composed of cDNA or gDNA derived from T cells, B-cell-depleted T cells, or PBMCs. The dataset comprised deeply sampled blood TCRbeta repertoires from subjects exposed to, actively infected with, or recovered from COVID-19. A freely available public database, intended as a resource for researchers studying the immune response to SARS-CoV-2, is where the repertoires were released. Samples came from the ongoing ImmuneRACE study (first 160 participants) plus 1,254 subjects from 6 global collaborators. Nearly every sample came with metadata listing a de-identified subject ID, COVID-19 status, age in years and sex. Where available, HLA class I and class II types were obtained from metadata supplied by the sample provider rather than from assay-based typing. Broader findings and caveats from the paper: The amount of clinical and demographic metadata varied by source and participant and was provided uncurated.

Each collaborating institution followed its own protocols to collect whole blood in K2EDTA tubes. For TCRbeta analysis, collaborator samples were shipped as frozen whole blood, as isolated PBMCs, or as DNA extracted from either sample type. CDR1 and CDR2 (MNHNY, SVGAGI) derive from the germline V gene (reference sequence). There are 13 amino acids in the CDR3, from cysteine to phenylalanine inclusive. Solely the CDR3 DNA is kept, with 39 bases framed from the first base. Ends trimmed: V by 10 bases, J by 8 bases; bases unmatched to a gene: 10. Regarding this clone: The specificity of this receptor is unknown. Per-nucleotide qualities are absent, and no much larger clonotype sits a single base away.

TCRbeta CDR3 regions were amplified from genomic DNA using the immunoSEQ Assay, a bias-controlled multiplex PCR. The authors' analysis ran thus. Within the assay, amplification of reference gene primers was used to estimate how many nucleated cells each sample contained. To quantify the absolute abundance of each unique TCRbeta CDR3 rearrangement, sequence reads were collapsed and filtered. For each sample, productive Simpson clonality was calculated by taking the square root of Simpson's diversity index across productive rearrangements. TCRdb holds this immuneACCESS table with in-frame rearrangements only. Some clones are missing; in checked studies, unresolved V genes explain under half, and the rest has no known cause. The V and J calls and the clone size are those of that table, but D and trimming were determined from the DNA. In this sample the table shows 85,000 to 95,000 clones, approximately 80% of which occur a single time. The ten most abundant clones make up more than 6.5% of the sample.

The sequencing input was peripheral blood. This clonotype was sampled from a man aged 65 to 79 with acute or convalescent COVID-19. The chain was built from TRBV6-6 and TRBJ1-4; TRBD1 agrees with 7 junctional bases. At the DNA level, the sequence is TGTGCCACCAGACAGGGTATTTCGGAAAAACTGTTTTTT. Its protein is CATRQGISEKLFF.